The rows below give T cell receptor beta chains drawn from one sample of a study of T-cell reconstitution after alpha-beta-depleted transplantation in children. MiXCR, applied by TCRdb to the PCR reads, yields one record per CDR3 protein. The sample shows about a million distinct CDR3 sequences, 25% to 35% of them seen only once. Sequenced here: PBMCs, mostly from graft donor cells, sampled 360 days after TCRalphabeta/CD19-depleted stem cell transplant. Receptors were obtained from a boy younger than two who had a stem cell transplant for SCID, so the T cells may come from the graft donor. Each CDR3 is given with its conserved first and last residue. D genes are given only for firm matches. Not all rows give a size; the values are once, few, many and, for expanded clones, a class.

TRBJ2-3 | NA | TRBV29-1 | NA | TGCAGCGTTGGAGTCAGGGATGGAGATACGCAGTATTTT | CSVGVRDGDTQYF
TRBJ2-7 | NA | TRBV9 | NA | TGTGCCAGCAGCGTAGGGCCCAAACCATCGCTGCAGTACTTC | CASSVGPKPSLQYF
TRBJ2-1 | few | TRBV9 | TRBD2 | TGTGCCAGCAGCATCGGACTAGCGGGGGGGTCAGGCAATGAGCAGTTCTTC | CASSIGLAGGSGNEQFF
TRBJ2-7 | NA | TRBV18 | NA | TGTGCCAGCTCACGGGAATCCCACGGATCCTACGAGCAGTACTTC | CASSRESHGSYEQYF
TRBJ2-7 | few | TRBV5-1 | NA | TGCGCCAGCAGCTTGGCCTGGGGTAGCGCCCACGAGCAGTACTTC | CASSLAWGSAHEQYF
TRBJ2-3 | once | TRBV15 | TRBD1 | TGTGCCACCAGCATACAGGGGGCAGATACGCAGTATTTT | CATSIQGADTQYF
TRBJ2-5 | few | TRBV28 | NA | TGTGCCAGCAGTGGGGCAGGGAAAGAGACCCAGTACTTC | CASSGAGKETQYF
TRBJ1-2 | few | TRBV20-1 | NA | TGCAGTGCTGCCCCAAGACAGCATCCAGGCTACACCTTC | CSAAPRQHPGYTF
TRBJ2-3 | few | TRBV5-6 | TRBD1 | TGTGCCAGCAGCTTGGGGCCTGAACGGGACAGGGTCGCAGATACGCAGTATTTT | CASSLGPERDRVADTQYF
TRBJ2-5 | many | TRBV29-1 | TRBD2 | TGCAGCGTTGTAGCGGGTCAAGAGACCCAGTACTTC | CSVVAGQETQYF
TRBJ1-5 | NA | TRBV5-6 | NA | TGTGCCAGCAGCCCTCGTCCGGGTCAGCCCCAGCATTTT | CASSPRPGQPQHF
TRBJ2-7 | few | TRBV27 | TRBD1 | TGTGCCAGCAGTATGGGACAGGGGGCATACGAGCAGTACTTC | CASSMGQGAYEQYF
TRBJ2-3 | NA | TRBV20-1 | TRBD2 | TGCAGTGCTAGAGACCTCTCCGCACGACTAGCGGGGGGGGATTTCATGTATACGCAGTATTTT | CSARDLSARLAGGDFMYTQYF
TRBJ2-7 | many | TRBV5-1 | NA | TGTGCCAGCAGCTTAGTTCCGGGGCCCTACGAGCAGTACTTC | CASSLVPGPYEQYF
TRBJ1-4 | NA | TRBV6-1 | NA | TGTGCCAGCAGGCAACAGCTTAATGAAAAACTGTTTTTT | CASRQQLNEKLFF
TRBJ2-7 | NA | TRBV7-2 | NA | TGTGCCAGCAGCTTCCCCAACTCCTACGAGCAGTACTTC | CASSFPNSYEQYF
TRBJ2-1 | few | TRBV25-1 | TRBD2 | TGTGCCAGCAGTGCCGTAGCGGGGGGCCTCAATGAGCAGTTCTTC | CASSAVAGGLNEQFF
TRBJ2-3 | NA | TRBV15 | NA | TGTGCCACCAGCAGAGATCTGCGGGGGCGGAGTGGGGCAGATACGCAGTATTTT | CATSRDLRGRSGADTQYF
TRBJ1-2 | NA | TRBV6-2/TRBV6-3 | NA | TGTGCCAGCAGTTACAGCGGCGCATATGGCTACACCTTC | CASSYSGAYGYTF
TRBJ2-5 | NA | TRBV5-1 | NA | TGCGCCAGCAGCTCAAGTAGGAGGGTCGGTTCGGAGGAGACCCAGTACTTC | CASSSSRRVGSEETQYF
TRBJ2-7 | few | TRBV12-3/TRBV12-4 | NA | TGTGCCAGCCAAGGCAGGGGAGAATACGAGCAGTACTTC | CASQGRGEYEQYF
TRBJ1-5 | few | TRBV12-3/TRBV12-4 | TRBD1 | TGTGCCAGCAGTTACCCCGGGACAGCGCCTGGACAGCCCCAGCATTTT | CASSYPGTAPGQPQHF